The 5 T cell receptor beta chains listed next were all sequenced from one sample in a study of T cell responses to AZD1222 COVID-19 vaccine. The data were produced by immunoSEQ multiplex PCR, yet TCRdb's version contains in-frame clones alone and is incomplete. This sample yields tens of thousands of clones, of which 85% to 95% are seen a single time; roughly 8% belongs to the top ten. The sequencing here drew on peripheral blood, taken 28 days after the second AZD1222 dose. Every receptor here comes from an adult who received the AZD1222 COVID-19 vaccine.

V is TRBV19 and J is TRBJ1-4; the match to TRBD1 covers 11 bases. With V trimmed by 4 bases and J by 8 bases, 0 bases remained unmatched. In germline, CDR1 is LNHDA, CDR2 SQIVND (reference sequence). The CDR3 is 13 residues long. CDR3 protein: CASSRTGGEKLFF. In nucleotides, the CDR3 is TGTGCCAGTAGTAGGACAGGGGGCGAAAAACTGTTTTTT.

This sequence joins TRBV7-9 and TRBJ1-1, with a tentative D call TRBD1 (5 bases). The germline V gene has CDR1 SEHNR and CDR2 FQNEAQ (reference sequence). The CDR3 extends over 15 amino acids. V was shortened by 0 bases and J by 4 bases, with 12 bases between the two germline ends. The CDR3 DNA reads TGTGCCAGCAGCTTAGCACGGGGCGGGAGCACTGAAGCTTTCTTT. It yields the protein CASSLARGGSTEAFF.

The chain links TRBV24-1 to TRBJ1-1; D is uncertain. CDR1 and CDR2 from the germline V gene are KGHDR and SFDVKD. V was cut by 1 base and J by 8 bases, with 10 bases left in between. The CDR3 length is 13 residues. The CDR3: CATSDFGFTEAFF. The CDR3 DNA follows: TGTGCCACCAGTGATTTTGGCTTTACAGAAGCTTTCTTT.

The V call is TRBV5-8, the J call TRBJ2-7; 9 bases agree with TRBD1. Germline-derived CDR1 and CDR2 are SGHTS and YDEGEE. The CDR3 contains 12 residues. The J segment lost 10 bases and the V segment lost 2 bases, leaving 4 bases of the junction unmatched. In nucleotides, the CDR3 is TGTGCCAGCAGCTTCCTGGACAGGGGACAGTACTTC. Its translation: CASSFLDRGQYF.

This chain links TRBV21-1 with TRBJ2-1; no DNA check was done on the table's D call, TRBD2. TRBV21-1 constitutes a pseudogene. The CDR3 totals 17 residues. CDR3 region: CASSKNREASGYNEQFF. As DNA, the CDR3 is TGTGCCAGCAGCAAAAACCGGGAGGCTAGCGGTTACAATGAGCAGTTCTTC.